The rows below give T cell receptor beta chains drawn from one sample of a study of blood T cell repertoires in COVID-19. Generated by immunoSEQ multiplex PCR, the TCRdb table keeps only in-frame clones and is missing some. The sample holds 190,000 or so clones; about nine tenths are singletons and the top ten take 5.5% to 7.5%. The sequenced sample was peripheral blood. The receptors derive from a man between 35 and 55 years old with acute or convalescent COVID-19. CDR3s include the opening cysteine and the closing phenylalanine or tryptophan. Each record gives: J gene, CDR3 length, D gene, clone size, V gene, CDR3 DNA, CDR3 protein. A D gene is named only where the DNA matches it firmly. Clone size is shown for a subset of rows, as once, few, many or a class of expanded clone.

TRBJ1-1,15,TRBD1,.,TRBV27,TGTGCCAGCAGTTCGACAGGGTTTCTGAACACTGAAGCTTTCTTT,CASSSTGFLNTEAFF
TRBJ2-1,15,TRBD2,.,TRBV19,TGTGCCAGTAGTATCGGGCCTAGCGGGGGGGATGAGCAGTTCTTC,CASSIGPSGGDEQFF
TRBJ2-6,17,.,.,TRBV7-9,TGTGCCAGCAGCCCATGGCCGGACAGCTCTGGGGCCAACGTCCTGACTTTC,CASSPWPDSSGANVLTF
TRBJ2-5,14,TRBD2,.,TRBV30,TGTGCCGGGACTAGCGGGGGGGCCGATGAGACCCAGTACTTC,CAGTSGGADETQYF
TRBJ1-2,13,.,.,TRBV14,TGTGCCAGCAGCCAAGAGCGAGAGTATGGCTACACCTTC,CASSQEREYGYTF
TRBJ1-2,12,.,.,TRBV5-8,TGTGCCAGTGACAGACCTAACTATGGCTACACCTTC,CASDRPNYGYTF
TRBJ2-3,14,TRBD2,few,TRBV30,TGTGCCTGGAGACTTAGCGGGGACGCAGATACGCAGTATTTT,CAWRLSGDADTQYF
TRBJ2-5,17,.,.,TRBV7-6,TGTGCCAGCACCCCAGGCAGGCAGGAGGGGTACCAAGAGACCCAGTACTTC,CASTPGRQEGYQETQYF
TRBJ1-1,14,.,.,TRBV2,TGTGCCAGGGGTCTAGCAGACATGAACACTGAAGCTTTCTTT,CARGLADMNTEAFF
TRBJ1-4,16,TRBD1,.,TRBV2,TGTGCCAGCAGTGGGGACAGGGGCGCGTTTAATGAAAAACTGTTTTTT,CASSGDRGAFNEKLFF
TRBJ1-2,17,.,.,TRBV7-9,TGTGCCAGCAGCCCCGACCCCCCCCGGGACATAAACTATGGCTACACCTTC,CASSPDPPRDINYGYTF
TRBJ2-7,13,TRBD2,.,TRBV27,TGTGCCAGGTGGGGGGGTGGCACCTACGAGCAGTACTTC,CARWGGGTYEQYF
TRBJ1-1,15,TRBD1,.,TRBV4-3,TGCGCCAGCAGCCAAGTTACAGGGGCATACGCTGAAGCTTTCTTT,CASSQVTGAYAEAFF
TRBJ2-3,14,TRBD1,once,TRBV6-4,TGTGCCAGCAGTGATAGTCAGGGGGCAGATACGCAGTATTTT,CASSDSQGADTQYF
TRBJ2-7,12,.,.,TRBV5-6,TGTGCCAGCAGCTGGGACTCAGGGGAGCAGTACTTC,CASSWDSGEQYF
TRBJ2-7,17,.,once,TRBV21-1,TGTGCCAGCAGCTACAGGGGACAGGAGGAACCCTCCTACGAGCAGTACTTC,CASSYRGQEEPSYEQYF
TRBJ1-2,13,.,.,TRBV7-9,TGTGCCAGCAGCGTATACAGGAGCTATGGCTACACCTTC,CASSVYRSYGYTF
TRBJ2-5,13,.,.,TRBV28,TGTGCCAGCAGCAACAGCCCAAAAGAGACCCAGTACTTC,CASSNSPKETQYF
TRBJ2-3,15,TRBD1,.,TRBV24-1,TGTGCCACCAGTGATCCGGGACAGGGCGCAGATACGCAGTATTTT,CATSDPGQGADTQYF
TRBJ1-1,15,TRBD1,.,TRBV5-1,TGCGCCAGCAGTATGTTCCGGACAGGGAACACTGAAGCTTTCTTT,CASSMFRTGNTEAFF